This T cell receptor beta chain came from a study of blood T cell repertoires in COVID-19. Study background: COVID-19 samples collected from the United States, Italy and Spain covered acute and convalescent phases. Sample material is recorded as cDNA or gDNA derived from T cells, B-cell-depleted T cells, or PBMCs.

The CDR3 is 15 residues long. The germline V gene has CDR1 SGHTA and CDR2 FQGNSA. Trimming shortened V by 0 bases and J by 4 bases, and 10 bases separated the two germline ends. In the source study's methods: Reference gene primer amplification gave nucleated cell count estimates. Method: immunoSEQ multiplex PCR; TCRdb's copy keeps in-frame clones and lacks some. Clonal size and the V and J genes are those of that table, whereas D and trimming came from the DNA. The sample lists 95,000 to 150,000 clones, approximately 90% occurring once. This chain uses TRBV7-2 with TRBJ1-3; D possibly corresponds to TRBD1 (6 bases). This clonotype was sampled from a man aged 65 to 85 with active or convalescent COVID-19. Sequencing was carried out using peripheral blood. The CDR3 sequence is CASSLATGSGNTIYF. CDR3 coding DNA: TGTGCCAGCAGCTTAGCTACAGGGTCGGGAAACACCATATATTTT.